The present entry profiles one T cell receptor (beta chain) with its context. The data were obtained in a study of blood T cell repertoires in COVID-19. With 3 bases clipped from V and 8 bases from J, the junction kept 5 bases outside the gene matches. This CDR3 contains 14 residues. Per germline, CDR1 SGHTA and CDR2 FQGTGA. The data were produced by immunoSEQ multiplex PCR, yet TCRdb's version contains in-frame clones alone and is incomplete. The profile shows 230,000 or so clones, more than 65% of them singletons. This sequence joins TRBV7-3 and TRBJ2-1, with 9 positions matching TRBD2. The sequence came from a woman aged 40 to 55 who had recovered from COVID-19. The sequencing input was peripheral blood. CDR3 residues: CASSFSGGWDEQFF. The CDR3 nucleotides read TGTGCCAGCAGCTTTAGCGGGGGATGGGATGAGCAGTTCTTC.